Shown below are 2 T cell receptor beta chains from a single sample sequenced in a study of blood T cells in healthy people across ages. A second PCR of about 7 to 11 cycles used a sample-barcoded 5' primer and a J-beta primer mix. TCRdb used MiXCR to reprocess the 5' RACE reads, holding one entry per CDR3 protein. The table has roughly 800,000 distinct CDR3 sequences, 58% seen once. Source material: blood. The receptors shown here come from a man between 25 and 39 years old in good health.

This chain joins TRBV25-1 and TRBJ2-5; 9 bases agree with TRBD1. This CDR3 has 11 residues. After removal of 8 bases from V and 5 bases from J, the junction contained 0 bases not matched to a gene. Germline values: CDR1 MGHDK, CDR2 SYGVNS. In nucleotides, the CDR3 is TGTGCCAGCGGACAGGGGGAGACCCAGTACTTC. Translation: CASGQGETQYF.

The chain carries TRBV7-2 and TRBJ1-2; D may be TRBD1 (6 bases). The length of the CDR3 is 13 residues. V shed 5 bases and J shed 8 bases, with 15 bases lying between them. In germline, CDR1 is SGHTA, CDR2 FQGNSA. CDR3 coding DNA: TGTGCCAGCAGCCGGGGTGAGGGGGAGGGCTACACCTTC. Translated: CASSRGEGEGYTF.